The T cell receptor beta chain under discussion was sequenced for a study of T cell responses to AZD1222 COVID-19 vaccine. Study-level points and caveats: With two AZD1222 doses given, Spike-specific TCR breadth and depth both rose. Repertoires were obtained solely post-peak T cell response. Clonal diversity may have been underestimated, and the donors were mostly white British, with more females than males. Regions 160-218 and 743-854 dominated among vaccine-associated CD4 TCRs spanning spike.

Only a few counts were recorded for this clone. Its antigen is unidentified. The CDR3 sequence is 16 residues long. The germline V gene encodes CDR1 MDHEN and CDR2 SYDVKM. The V gene end was trimmed by 4 bases and the J gene end by 4 bases; junction bases not matched to a gene: 12. Repertoires were generated with immunoSEQ multiplex PCR, while TCRdb's copy carries only in-frame clones and drops some. The table records 95,000 to 100,000 clones, 90% of them present only once. The source was peripheral blood, collected on day 0 of AZD1222 vaccination. The rearrangement joins TRBV28 to TRBJ1-2, with 7 bases lining up with TRBD1. The clonotype was recovered from an adult in good health. CDR3 DNA sequence: TGTGCCAGCAGTTCCACCCGAACGGACAGGTTCTATGGCTACACCTTC. Protein sequence: CASSSTRTDRFYGYTF.